This record covers a single TCR beta chain. This record belongs to a study of blood T cell repertoires in COVID-19. Across the whole study: Sites in the United States, Italy and Spain provided acute and convalescent COVID-19 samples. T cells, B-cell-depleted T cells, or PBMCs provided the cDNA or gDNA that served as material.

Sequencing used immunoSEQ multiplex PCR; TCRdb keeps in-frame clones, though not all of them. Of approximately 290,000 clones detected, roughly 86% appear once; the ten largest clones hold 8.5% to 14%. Patients of the Seattle cohort, enrolled during active infection, were followed longitudinally. Source material: peripheral blood. The sequence came from a young woman with COVID-19, enrolled during active disease.

The CDR3 sequence is CASSFTQGALSGYTF. The DNA for the CDR3 is TGTGCCAGCAGCTTCACGCAGGGGGCGCTTAGTGGCTACACCTTC. The chain uses TRBV13 and TRBJ1-2; TRBD1 aligns across 8 bases. Germline V gene data show CDR1 as PRHDT and CDR2 as FYEKMQ (reference sequence). The length of the CDR3 is 15 residues. J lost 7 bases, V lost 3 bases, and 10 bases had no gene match.